This T cell receptor beta chain stems from a study of blood T cell repertoires in COVID-19. With V trimmed by 1 base and J by 3 bases, 3 bases remained unmatched. Germline lookup yields CDR1 SGHVS and CDR2 FNYEAQ. This CDR3 region has 15 residues. Libraries were prepared by immunoSEQ multiplex PCR; TCRdb keeps only in-frame clonotypes and omits some of them. The table shows fewer than 200,000 clones, with approximately 79% occurring only once. The origin of this receptor is a woman in her 40s with COVID-19, enrolled during active disease. The chain joins TRBV7-6 to TRBJ1-5; 7 positions agree with TRBD1. Source material: peripheral blood. In nucleotides, the CDR3 is TGTGCCAGCAGCTTAGGGGACAGACTCAATCAGCCCCAGCATTTT. As protein: CASSLGDRLNQPQHF.